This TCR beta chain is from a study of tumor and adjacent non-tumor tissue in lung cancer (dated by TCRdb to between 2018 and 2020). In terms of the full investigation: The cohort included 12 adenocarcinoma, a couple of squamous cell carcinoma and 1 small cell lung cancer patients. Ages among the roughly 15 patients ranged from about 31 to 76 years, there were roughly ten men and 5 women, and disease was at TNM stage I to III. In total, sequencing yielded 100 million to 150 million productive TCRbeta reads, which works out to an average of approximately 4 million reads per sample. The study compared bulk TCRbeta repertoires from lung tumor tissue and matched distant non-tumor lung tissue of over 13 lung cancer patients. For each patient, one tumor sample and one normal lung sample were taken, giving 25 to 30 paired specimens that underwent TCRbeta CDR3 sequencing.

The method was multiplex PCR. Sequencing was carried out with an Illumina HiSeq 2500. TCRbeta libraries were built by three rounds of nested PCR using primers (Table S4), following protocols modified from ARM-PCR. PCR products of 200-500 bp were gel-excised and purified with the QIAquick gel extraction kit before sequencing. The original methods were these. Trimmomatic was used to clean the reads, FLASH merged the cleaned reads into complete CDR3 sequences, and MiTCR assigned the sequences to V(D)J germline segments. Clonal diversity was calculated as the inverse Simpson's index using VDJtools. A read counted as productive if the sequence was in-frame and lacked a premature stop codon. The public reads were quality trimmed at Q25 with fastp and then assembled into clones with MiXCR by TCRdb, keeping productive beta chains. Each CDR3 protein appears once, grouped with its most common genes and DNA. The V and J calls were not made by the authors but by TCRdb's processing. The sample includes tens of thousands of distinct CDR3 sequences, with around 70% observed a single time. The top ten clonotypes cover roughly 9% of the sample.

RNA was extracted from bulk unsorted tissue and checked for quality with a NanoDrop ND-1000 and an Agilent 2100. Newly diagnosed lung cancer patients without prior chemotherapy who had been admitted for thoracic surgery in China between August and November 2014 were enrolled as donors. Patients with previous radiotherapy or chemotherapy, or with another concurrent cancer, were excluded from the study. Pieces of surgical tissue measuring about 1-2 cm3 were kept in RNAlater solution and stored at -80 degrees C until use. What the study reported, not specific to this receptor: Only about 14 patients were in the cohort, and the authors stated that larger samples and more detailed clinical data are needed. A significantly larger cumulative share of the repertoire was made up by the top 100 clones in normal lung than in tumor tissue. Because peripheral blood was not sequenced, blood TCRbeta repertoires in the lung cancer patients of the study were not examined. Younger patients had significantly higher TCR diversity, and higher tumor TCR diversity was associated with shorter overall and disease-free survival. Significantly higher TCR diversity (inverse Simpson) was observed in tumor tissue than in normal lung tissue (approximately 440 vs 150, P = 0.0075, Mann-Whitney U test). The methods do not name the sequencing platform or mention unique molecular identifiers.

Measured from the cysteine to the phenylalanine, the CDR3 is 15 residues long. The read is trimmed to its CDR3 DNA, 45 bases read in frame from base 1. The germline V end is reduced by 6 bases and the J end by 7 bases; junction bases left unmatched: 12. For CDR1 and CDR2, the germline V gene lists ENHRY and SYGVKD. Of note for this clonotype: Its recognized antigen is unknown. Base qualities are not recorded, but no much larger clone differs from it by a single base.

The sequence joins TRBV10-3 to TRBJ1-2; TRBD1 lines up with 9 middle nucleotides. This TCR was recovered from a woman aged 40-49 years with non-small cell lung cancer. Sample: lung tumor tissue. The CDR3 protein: CAIRPPGQGASGYTF. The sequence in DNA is TGTGCCATCAGGCCCCCGGGACAGGGTGCCTCTGGCTACACCTTC.